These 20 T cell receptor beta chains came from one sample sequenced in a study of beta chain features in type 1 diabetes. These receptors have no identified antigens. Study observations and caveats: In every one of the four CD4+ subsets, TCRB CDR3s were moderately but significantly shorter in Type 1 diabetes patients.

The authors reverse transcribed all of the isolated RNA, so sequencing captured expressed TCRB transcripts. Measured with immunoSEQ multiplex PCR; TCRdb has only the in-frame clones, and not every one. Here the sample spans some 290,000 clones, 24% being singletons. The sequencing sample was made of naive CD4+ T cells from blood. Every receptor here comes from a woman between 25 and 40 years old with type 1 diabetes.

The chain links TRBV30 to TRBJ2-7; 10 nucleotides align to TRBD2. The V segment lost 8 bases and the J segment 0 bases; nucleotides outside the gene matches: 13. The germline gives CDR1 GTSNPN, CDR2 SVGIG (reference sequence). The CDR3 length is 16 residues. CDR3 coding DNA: TGTGCCGTCTCAATCAGTTCTAGCGGGAGCTCCTACGAGCAGTACTTC. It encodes CAVSISSSGSSYEQYF.

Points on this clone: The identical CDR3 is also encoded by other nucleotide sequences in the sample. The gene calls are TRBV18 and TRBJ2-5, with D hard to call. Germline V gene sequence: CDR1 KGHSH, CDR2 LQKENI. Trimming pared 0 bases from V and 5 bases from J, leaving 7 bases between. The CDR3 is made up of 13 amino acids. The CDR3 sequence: CASSPPIGETQYF. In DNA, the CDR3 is TGTGCCAGCTCACCACCGATCGGGGAGACCCAGTACTTC.

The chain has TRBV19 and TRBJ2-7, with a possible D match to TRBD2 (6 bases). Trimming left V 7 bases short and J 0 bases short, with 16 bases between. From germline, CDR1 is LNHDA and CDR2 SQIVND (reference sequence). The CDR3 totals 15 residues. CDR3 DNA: TGTGCCAGTACCCGGGGAGGCTTCAGCTCCTACGAGCAGTACTTC. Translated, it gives CASTRGGFSSYEQYF.

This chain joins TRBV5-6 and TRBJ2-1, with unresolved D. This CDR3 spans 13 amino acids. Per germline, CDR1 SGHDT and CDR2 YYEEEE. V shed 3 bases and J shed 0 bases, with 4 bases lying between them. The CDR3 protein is CASSSSSYNEQFF. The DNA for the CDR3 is TGTGCCAGCAGCTCGTCCTCCTACAATGAGCAGTTCTTC.

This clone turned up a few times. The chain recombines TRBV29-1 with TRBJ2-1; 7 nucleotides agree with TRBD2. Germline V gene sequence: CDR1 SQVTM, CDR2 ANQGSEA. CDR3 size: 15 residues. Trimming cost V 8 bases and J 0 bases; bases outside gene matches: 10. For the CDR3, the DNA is TGCAGCTCCCGGGGGGACCTCGTCTCCTACAATGAGCAGTTCTTC. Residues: CSSRGDLVSYNEQFF.

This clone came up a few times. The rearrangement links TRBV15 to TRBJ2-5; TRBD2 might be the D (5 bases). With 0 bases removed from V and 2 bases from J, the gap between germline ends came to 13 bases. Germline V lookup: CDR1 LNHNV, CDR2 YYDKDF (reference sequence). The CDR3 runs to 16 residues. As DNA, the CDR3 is TGTGCCACCAGCAGAGATCGCCTAGCAGCTCAAGAGACCCAGTACTTC. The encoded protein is CATSRDRLAAQETQYF.

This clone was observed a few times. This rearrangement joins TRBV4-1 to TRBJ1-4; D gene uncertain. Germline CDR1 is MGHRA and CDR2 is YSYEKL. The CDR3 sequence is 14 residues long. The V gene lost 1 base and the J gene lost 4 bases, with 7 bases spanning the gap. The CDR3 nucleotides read TGCGCCAGCAGCCAAGGGCAGGATAATGAAAAACTGTTTTTT. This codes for CASSQGQDNEKLFF.

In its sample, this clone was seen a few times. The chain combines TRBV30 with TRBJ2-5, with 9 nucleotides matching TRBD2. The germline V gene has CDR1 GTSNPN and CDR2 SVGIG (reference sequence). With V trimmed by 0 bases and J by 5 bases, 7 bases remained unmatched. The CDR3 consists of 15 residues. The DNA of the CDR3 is TGTGCCTGGAGTGTGGGGGTAGCGGGGGTGGAGACCCAGTACTTC. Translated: CAWSVGVAGVETQYF. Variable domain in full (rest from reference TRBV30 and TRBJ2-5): SQTIHQWPATLVQPVGSPLSLECTVEGTSNPNLYWYRQAAGRGLQLLFYSVGIGQISSEVPQNLSASRPQDRQFILSSKKLLLSDSGFYLCAWSVGVAGVETQYFGPGTRLLVL.

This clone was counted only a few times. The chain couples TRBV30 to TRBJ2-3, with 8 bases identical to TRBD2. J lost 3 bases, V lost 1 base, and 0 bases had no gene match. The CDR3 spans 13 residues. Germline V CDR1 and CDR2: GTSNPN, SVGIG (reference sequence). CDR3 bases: TGTGCCTGGAGTGGCGGGAGGACAGATACGCAGTATTTT. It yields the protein CAWSGGRTDTQYF.

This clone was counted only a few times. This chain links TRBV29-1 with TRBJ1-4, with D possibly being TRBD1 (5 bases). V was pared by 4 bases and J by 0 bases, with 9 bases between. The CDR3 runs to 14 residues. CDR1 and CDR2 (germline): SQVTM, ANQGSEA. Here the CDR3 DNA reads TGCAGCGTTGTAGCGGGGCCAACTAATGAAAAACTGTTTTTT. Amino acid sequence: CSVVAGPTNEKLFF.

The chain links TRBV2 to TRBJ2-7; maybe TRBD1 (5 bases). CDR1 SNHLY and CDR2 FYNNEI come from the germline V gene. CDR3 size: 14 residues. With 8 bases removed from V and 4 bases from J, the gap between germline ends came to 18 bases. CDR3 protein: CASFVLLDSYEQYF. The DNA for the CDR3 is TGTGCCAGCTTCGTCCTACTTGACAGTTACGAGCAGTACTTC. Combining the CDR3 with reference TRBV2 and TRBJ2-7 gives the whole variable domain EPEVTQTPSHQVTQMGQEVILRCVPISNHLYFYWYRQILGQKVEFLVSFYNNEISEKSEIFDDQFSVERPDGSNFTLKIRSTKLEDSAMYFCASFVLLDSYEQYFGPGTRLTVT.

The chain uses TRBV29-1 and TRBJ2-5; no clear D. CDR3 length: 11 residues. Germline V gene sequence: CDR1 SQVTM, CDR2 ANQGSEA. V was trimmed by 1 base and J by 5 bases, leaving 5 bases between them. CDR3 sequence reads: CSVEGSETQYF. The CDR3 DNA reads TGCAGCGTTGAAGGTTCTGAGACCCAGTACTTC.

The CDR3 spells CSVATGGWNTEAFF. The CDR3 DNA is TGCAGCGTTGCCACAGGGGGCTGGAACACTGAAGCTTTCTTT. The chain joins TRBV29-1 to TRBJ1-1; 9 nucleotides agree with TRBD1. From germline, CDR1 is SQVTM and CDR2 ANQGSEA. V gave up 4 bases and J gave up 1 base; unmatched junction bases: 4. This CDR3 region has 14 residues.

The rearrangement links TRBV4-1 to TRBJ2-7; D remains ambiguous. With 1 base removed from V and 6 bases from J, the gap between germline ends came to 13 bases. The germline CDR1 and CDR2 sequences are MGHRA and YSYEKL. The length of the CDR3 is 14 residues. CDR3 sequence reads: CASSQASSATEQYF. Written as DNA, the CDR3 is TGCGCCAGCAGCCAAGCTTCTTCAGCGACCGAGCAGTACTTC.

The DNA for the CDR3 is TGTGCCAGCAGCCAAGGAGGGACAGGGCGAGGCTACACCTTC. Translation gives CASSQGGTGRGYTF. The gene calls are TRBV14 and TRBJ1-2; 9 bases are shared with TRBD1. The CDR3 contains 14 residues. The germline V gene encodes CDR1 SGHDN and CDR2 FVKESK. Germline trimming cut 1 base from V and 8 bases from J; bases unmatched to any gene: 5.

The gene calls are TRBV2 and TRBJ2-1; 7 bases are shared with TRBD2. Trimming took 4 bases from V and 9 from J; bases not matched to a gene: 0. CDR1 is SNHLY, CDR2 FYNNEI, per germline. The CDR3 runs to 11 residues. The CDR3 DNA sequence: TGTGCCAGCAGTGGGGGGGGTGAGCAGTTCTTC. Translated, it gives CASSGGGEQFF.

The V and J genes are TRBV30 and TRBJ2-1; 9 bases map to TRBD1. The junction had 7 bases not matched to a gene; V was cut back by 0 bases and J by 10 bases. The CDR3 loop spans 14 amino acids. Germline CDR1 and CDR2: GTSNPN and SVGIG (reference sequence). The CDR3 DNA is TGTGCCTGGAGTGTACGACAGGGGGTGTTCGAGCAGTTCTTC. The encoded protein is CAWSVRQGVFEQFF.

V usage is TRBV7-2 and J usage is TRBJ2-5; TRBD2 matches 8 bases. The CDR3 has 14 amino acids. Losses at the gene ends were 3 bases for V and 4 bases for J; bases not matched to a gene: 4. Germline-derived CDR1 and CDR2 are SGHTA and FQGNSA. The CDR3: CASSFLLAGETQYF. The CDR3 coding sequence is TGTGCCAGCAGCTTTCTCCTAGCGGGAGAGACCCAGTACTTC. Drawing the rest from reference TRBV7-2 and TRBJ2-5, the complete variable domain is GAGVSQSPSNKVTEKGKDVELRCDPISGHTALYWYRQSLGQGLEFLIYFQGNSAPDKSGLPSDRFSAERTGGSVSTLTIQRTQQEDSAVYLCASSFLLAGETQYFGPGTRLLVL.

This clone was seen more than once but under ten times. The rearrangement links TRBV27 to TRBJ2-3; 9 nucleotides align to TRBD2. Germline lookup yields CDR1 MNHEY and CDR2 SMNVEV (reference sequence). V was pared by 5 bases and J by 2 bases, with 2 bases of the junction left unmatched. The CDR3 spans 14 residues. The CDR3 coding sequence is TGTGCCAGCAGTCTAGCGGGGATCACAGATACGCAGTATTTT. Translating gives CASSLAGITDTQYF.

The CDR3 DNA is TGTGCCAGCAGCCGAAGGGGGGGGGTCAGCGATGGCTACACCTTC. Its protein is CASSRRGGVSDGYTF. The chain combines TRBV5-6 with TRBJ1-2; a weak D match, TRBD1 (6 bases). Trimming left V 4 bases short and J 6 bases short, with 19 bases between. The CDR3 spans 15 residues. CDR1 SGHDT and CDR2 YYEEEE come from the germline V gene. The variable domain in full, completed from reference TRBV5-6 and TRBJ1-2, reads DAGVTQSPTHLIKTRGQQVTLRCSPKSGHDTVSWYQQALGQGPQFIFQYYEEEERQRGNFPDRFSGHQFPNYSSELNVNALLLGDSALYLCASSRRGGVSDGYTFGSGTRLTVV.